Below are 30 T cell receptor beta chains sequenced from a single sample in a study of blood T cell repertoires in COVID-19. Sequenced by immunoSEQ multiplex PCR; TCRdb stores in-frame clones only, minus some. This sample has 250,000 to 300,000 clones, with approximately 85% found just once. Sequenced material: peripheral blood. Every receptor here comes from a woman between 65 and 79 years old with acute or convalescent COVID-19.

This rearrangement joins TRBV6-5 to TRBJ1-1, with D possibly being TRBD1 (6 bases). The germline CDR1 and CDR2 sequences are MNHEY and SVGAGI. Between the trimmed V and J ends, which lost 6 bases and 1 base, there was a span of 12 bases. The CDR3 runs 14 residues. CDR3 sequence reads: CASSRQASNTEAFF. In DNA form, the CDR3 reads TGTGCCAGCAGCAGACAGGCCTCGAACACTGAAGCTTTCTTT.

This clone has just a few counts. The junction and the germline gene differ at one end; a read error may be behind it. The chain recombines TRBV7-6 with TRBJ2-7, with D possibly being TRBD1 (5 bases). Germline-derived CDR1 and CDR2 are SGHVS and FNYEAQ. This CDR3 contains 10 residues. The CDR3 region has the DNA TGTGCCAGCAGCCTTCAGGGTCCGACCTTC. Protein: CASSLQGPTF.

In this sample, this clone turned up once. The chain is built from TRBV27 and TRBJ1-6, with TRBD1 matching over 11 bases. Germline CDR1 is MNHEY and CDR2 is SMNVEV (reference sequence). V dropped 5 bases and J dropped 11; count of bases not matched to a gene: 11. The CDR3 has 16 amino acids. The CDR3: CASSPSRDRGFAPLHF. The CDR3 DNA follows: TGTGCCAGCAGTCCGAGCCGGGACAGGGGGTTTGCACCCCTCCACTTT.

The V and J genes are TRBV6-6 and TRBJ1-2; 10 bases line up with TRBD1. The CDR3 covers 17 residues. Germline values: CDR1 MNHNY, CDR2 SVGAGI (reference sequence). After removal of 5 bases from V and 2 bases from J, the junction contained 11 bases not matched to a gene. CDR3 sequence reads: CASSPGTGDRINYGYTF. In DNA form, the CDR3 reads TGTGCCAGCAGTCCCGGGACAGGGGACCGGATAAACTATGGCTACACCTTC.

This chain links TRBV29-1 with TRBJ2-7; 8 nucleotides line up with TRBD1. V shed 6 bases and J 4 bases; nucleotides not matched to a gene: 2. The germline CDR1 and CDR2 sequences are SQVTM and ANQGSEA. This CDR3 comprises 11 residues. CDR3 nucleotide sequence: TGCAGCGTCGGGACAGGTTACGAGCAGTACTTC. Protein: CSVGTGYEQYF.

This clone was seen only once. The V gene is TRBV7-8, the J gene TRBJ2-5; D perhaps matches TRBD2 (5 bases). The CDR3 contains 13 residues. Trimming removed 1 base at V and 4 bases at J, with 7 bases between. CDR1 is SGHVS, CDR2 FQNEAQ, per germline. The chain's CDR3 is CASSLDGVETQYF. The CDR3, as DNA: TGTGCCAGCAGCTTAGACGGGGTAGAGACCCAGTACTTC.

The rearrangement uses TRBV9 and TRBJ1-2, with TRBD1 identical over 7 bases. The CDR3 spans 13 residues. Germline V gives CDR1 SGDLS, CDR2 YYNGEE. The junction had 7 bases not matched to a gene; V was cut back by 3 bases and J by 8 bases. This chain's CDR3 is CASSAQTGTGYTF. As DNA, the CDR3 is TGTGCCAGCAGCGCCCAGACAGGGACCGGCTACACCTTC.

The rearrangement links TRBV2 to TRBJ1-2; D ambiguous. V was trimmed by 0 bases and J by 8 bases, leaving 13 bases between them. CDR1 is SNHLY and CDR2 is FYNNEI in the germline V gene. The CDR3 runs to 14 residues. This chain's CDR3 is CASSEARTPGGYTF. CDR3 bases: TGTGCCAGCAGTGAAGCCCGGACTCCGGGGGGCTACACCTTC.

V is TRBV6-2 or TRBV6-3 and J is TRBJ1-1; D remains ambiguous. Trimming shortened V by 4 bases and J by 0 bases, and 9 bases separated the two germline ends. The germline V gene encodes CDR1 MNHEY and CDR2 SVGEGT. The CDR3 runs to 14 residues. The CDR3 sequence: CASSSQLLNTEAFF. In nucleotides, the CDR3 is TGTGCCAGCAGTTCCCAACTGCTGAACACTGAAGCTTTCTTT.

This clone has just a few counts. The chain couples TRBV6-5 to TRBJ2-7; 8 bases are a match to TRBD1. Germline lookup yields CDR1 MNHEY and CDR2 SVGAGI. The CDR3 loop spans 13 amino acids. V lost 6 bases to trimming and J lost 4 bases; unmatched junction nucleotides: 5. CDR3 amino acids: CASSPGGRYEQYF. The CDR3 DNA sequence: TGTGCCAGCAGCCCAGGGGGCCGTTACGAGCAGTACTTC.

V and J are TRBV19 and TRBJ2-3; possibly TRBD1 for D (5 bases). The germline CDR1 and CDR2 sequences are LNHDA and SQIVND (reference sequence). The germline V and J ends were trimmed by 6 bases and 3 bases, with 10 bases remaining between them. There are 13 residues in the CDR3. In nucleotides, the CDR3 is TGTGCCAGTAGCCGTCCAGGGACAGATACGCAGTATTTT. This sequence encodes CASSRPGTDTQYF.

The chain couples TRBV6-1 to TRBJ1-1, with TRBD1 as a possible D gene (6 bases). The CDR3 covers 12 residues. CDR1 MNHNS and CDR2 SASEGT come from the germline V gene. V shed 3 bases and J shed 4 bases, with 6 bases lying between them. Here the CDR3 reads CASSDRGTEAFF. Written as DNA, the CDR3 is TGTGCCAGCAGTGACAGGGGCACTGAAGCTTTCTTT.

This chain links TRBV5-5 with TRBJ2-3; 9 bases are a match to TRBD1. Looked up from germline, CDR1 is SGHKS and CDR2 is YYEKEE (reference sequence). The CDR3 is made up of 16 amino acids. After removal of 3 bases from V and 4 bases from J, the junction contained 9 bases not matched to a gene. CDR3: CASSSYRDRVSDTQYF. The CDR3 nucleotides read TGTGCCAGCAGCTCATACCGGGACAGGGTTTCAGATACGCAGTATTTT.

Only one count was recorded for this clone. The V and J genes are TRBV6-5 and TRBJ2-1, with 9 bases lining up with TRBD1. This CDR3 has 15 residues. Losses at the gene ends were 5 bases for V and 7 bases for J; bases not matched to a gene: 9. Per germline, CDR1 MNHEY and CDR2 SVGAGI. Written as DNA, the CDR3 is TGTGCCAGCAGTCCGGACAGGGGCACCCCTAATGAGCAGTTCTTC. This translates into CASSPDRGTPNEQFF.

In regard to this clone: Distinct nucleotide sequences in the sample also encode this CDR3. CDR3 nucleotides: TGTGCCAGCTCTCTCGACAGGGCTGGAAACACCATATATTTT. This sequence encodes CASSLDRAGNTIYF. This sequence joins TRBV18 and TRBJ1-3, with 7 bases matching TRBD1. Germline V gene lookup returns CDR1 KGHSH and CDR2 LQKENI. The CDR3 runs to 14 residues. Trimming removed 6 bases from V and 2 bases from J; junction bases left unmatched: 4.

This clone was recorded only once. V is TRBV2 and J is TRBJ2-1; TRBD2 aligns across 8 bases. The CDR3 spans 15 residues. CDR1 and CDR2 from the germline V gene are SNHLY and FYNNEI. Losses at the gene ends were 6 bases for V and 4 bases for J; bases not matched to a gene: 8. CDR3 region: CASRERGSDYNEQFF. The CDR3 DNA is TGTGCCAGCAGGGAGCGGGGGAGCGATTACAATGAGCAGTTCTTC.

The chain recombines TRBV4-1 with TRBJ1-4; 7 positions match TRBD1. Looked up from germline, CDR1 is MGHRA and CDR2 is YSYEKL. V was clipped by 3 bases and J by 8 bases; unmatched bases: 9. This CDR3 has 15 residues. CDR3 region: CASSHSGGRSEKLFF. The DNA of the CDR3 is TGCGCCAGCAGCCACTCAGGGGGACGTAGCGAAAAACTGTTTTTT.

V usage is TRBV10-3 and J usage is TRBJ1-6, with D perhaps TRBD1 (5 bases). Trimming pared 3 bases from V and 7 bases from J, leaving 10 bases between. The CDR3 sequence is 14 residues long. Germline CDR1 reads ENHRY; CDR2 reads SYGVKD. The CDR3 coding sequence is TGTGCCATCAGTGAAGGGGTACTGAATTCACCCCTCCACTTT. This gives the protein CAISEGVLNSPLHF.

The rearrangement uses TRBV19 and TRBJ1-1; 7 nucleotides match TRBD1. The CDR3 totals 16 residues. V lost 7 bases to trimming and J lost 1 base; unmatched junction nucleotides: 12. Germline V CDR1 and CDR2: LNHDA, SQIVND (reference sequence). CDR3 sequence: CASNSLGGRGNTEAFF. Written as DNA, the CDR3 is TGTGCCAGTAACTCCTTAGGGGGCCGGGGGAACACTGAAGCTTTCTTT.

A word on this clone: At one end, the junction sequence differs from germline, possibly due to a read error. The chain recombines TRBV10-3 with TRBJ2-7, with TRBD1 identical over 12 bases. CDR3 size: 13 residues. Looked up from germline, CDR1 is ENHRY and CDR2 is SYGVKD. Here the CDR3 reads CAISPGQGAGWDF. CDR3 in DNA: TGTGCCATCAGTCCGGGACAGGGGGCAGGGTGGGACTTC.

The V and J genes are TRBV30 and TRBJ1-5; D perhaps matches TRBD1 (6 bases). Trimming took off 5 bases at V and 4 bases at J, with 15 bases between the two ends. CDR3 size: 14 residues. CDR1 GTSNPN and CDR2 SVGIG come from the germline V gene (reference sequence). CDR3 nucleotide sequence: TGTGCCTGGCAAACCACAGGGAAGAATCAGCCCCAGCATTTT. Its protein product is CAWQTTGKNQPQHF.

The CDR3 sequence: CASRALPGQGGSGYTF. DNA of the CDR3: TGTGCCAGCAGGGCCCTCCCCGGACAGGGGGGTAGCGGCTACACCTTC. The chain has TRBV2 and TRBJ1-2, with 10 bases fitting TRBD1. V trimming: 6 bases; J trimming: 8 bases; junction bases outside the gene matches: 15. In germline, CDR1 is SNHLY, CDR2 FYNNEI. The CDR3 is 16 amino acids.

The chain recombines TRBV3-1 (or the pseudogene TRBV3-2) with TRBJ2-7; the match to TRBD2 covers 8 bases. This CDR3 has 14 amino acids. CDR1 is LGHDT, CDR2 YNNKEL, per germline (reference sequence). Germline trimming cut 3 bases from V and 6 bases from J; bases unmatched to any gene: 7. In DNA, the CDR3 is TGTGCCAGCAGCCAGGACTGGCGGGGGGCCGAGCAGTACTTC. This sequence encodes CASSQDWRGAEQYF.

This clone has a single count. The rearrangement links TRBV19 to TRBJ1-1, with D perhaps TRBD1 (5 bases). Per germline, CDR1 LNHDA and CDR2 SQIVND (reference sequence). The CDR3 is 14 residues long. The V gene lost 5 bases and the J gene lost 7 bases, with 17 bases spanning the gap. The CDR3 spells CASSVGGNGHEAFF. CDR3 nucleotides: TGTGCCAGTAGTGTGGGGGGGAACGGACATGAAGCTTTCTTT.

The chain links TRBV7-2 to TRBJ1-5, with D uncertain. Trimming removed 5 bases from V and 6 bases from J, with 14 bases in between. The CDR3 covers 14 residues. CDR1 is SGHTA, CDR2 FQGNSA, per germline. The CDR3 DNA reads TGTGCCAGCAGCCTAACGCGGGTGGGTCAGCCCCAGCATTTT. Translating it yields CASSLTRVGQPQHF.

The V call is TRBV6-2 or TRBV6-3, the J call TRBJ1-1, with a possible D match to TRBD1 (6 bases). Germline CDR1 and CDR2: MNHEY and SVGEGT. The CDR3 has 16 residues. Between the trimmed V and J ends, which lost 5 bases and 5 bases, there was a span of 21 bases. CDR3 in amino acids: CASSDNRHRVGTEAFF. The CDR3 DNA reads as TGTGCCAGCAGTGACAACAGACACAGGGTCGGGACTGAAGCTTTCTTT.

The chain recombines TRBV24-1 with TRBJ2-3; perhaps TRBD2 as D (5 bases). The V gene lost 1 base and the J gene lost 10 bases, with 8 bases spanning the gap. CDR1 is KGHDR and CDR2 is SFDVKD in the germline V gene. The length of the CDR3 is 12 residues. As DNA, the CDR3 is TGTGCCACCAGTGATTTTGGAGGCCCGCAGTATTTT. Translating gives CATSDFGGPQYF.

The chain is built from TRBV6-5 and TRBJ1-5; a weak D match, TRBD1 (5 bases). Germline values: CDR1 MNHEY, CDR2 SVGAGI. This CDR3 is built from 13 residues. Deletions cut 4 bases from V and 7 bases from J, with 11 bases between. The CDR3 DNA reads TGTGCCAGCAGTTTTCGGGGGACCCAGCCCCAGCATTTT. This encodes CASSFRGTQPQHF.

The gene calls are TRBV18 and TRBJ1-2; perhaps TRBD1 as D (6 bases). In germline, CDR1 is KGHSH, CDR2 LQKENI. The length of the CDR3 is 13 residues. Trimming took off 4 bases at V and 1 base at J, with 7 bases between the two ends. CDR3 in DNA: TGTGCCAGCTCACAGGGGGATAACTATGGCTACACCTTC. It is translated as CASSQGDNYGYTF.

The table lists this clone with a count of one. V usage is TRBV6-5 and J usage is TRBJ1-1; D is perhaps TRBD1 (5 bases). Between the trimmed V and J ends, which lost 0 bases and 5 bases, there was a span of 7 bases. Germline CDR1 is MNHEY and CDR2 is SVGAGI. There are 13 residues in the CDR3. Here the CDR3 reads CASSYSRGTEAFF. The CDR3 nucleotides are TGTGCCAGCAGTTACTCGCGGGGGACTGAAGCTTTCTTT.